This T cell receptor beta chain was recovered during a study of Ad26.COV2.S vaccination and SARS-CoV-2 variants. Looking at the study overall: Ad26.COV2.S given intramuscularly, once or twice 56 days apart. Findings and caveats of the study: Total T cell responses, in the TCR breadth and depth analyses, may have been underestimated.

The germline gives CDR1 SQVTM, CDR2 ANQGSEA. CDR3 size: 14 residues. Trimming stripped 7 bases from V and 4 bases from J, with 19 bases between. The treatment: roughly 20 received Ad26.COV2.S at low or high dose, single or two shots; 5 received placebo; per-sample allocation not given. Samples analyzed were those drawn on day 63 after the first vaccine or placebo injection. This clone appeared a few times. Its antigen is as yet unknown. TCRdb's table, derived via immunoSEQ multiplex PCR, lists solely in-frame clones and lacks some. The repertoire includes around 300,000 clones, roughly 90% of them detected once, and around 6.4% sits in the top ten.

The sequence was collected from a person aged 18-65 years who received the Ad26.COV2.S COVID-19 vaccine or a placebo. This sequence joins TRBV29-1 and TRBJ2-5, with D perhaps assigned TRBD1 or TRBD2 (6 bases each). The material was peripheral blood, obtained in a trial of Ad26.COV2.S vaccine versus placebo. The CDR3 is CSGSTGRAGETQYF. For the CDR3, the DNA is TGCAGCGGCTCGACAGGTCGAGCGGGAGAGACCCAGTACTTC.